This is a list of T cell receptor beta chains from one sample in a study of blood T cell repertoires in COVID-19. Data came from immunoSEQ multiplex PCR; TCRdb stores just in-frame clones and leaves some out. The sample consists of some 350,000 clones, 75% to 90% of them appearing once. The sequenced material came from PBMCs or T cells enriched from blood (not recorded which). The receptor set was obtained from a man between 18 and 29 years old who had recovered from COVID-19. Each CDR3 is given with its conserved first and last residue. Clone size appears in some rows only: once, few, many, or a class for an expanded clone.

once,TRBV4-3,CASSFRLAGLTDTQYF
-,TRBV18,CASSRGTAPGSYGYTF
-,TRBV18,CASSPGQGRGQPQHF
few,TRBV13,CASSLSDEQYF
-,TRBV5-6,CATQRQGNYGYTF
-,TRBV5-1,CASSLARGQRIQETQYF
-,TRBV7-8,CASSLGSSGLYNEQFF
once,TRBV12-3/TRBV12-4,CASSQTPGEQYF
-,TRBV7-2,CASSLSGQGSQPQHF
-,TRBV28,CASSLLRGELFF
-,TRBV6-5,CASSQNRDDEQYF
-,TRBV5-1,CASSLQVGGMNTEAFF
-,TRBV24-1,CATSDFAGGITGELFF
-,TRBV6-5,CASSLQGSDYGYTF
-,TRBV24-1,CATSDPGESHGYTF
-,TRBV30,CAWSTGETQYF
-,TRBV2,CASRTRTGYGYTF
-,TRBV6-6,CASSYSRKEGQYF
-,TRBV27,CASSLSQGRNEQFF
-,TRBV5-1,CASSQDRANTEAFF
-,TRBV5-6,CASSATLAVSYNEQFF
-,TRBV19,CASGTSPFSSYNEQFF
few,TRBV6-5,CASRIYRDNEKLFF
-,TRBV11-3,CASSLGSAGELFF
-,TRBV28,CASSVHLSNQPQHF
-,TRBV7-2,CASSDRNSGANVLTF
-,TRBV21-1,CASSNPIQGASNQPQHF
-,TRBV4-3,CASRGAEEKLFF
-,TRBV2,CASRTSPGTDTQYF
-,TRBV7-2,CASSLQGWSQPQHF
-,TRBV5-1,CASSLEAQYYGYTF
-,TRBV5-8,CASSLVDRAQHGYTF
-,TRBV29-1,CSAHRGANYGYTF
-,TRBV6-5,CASSLTSGYEQYF
once,TRBV7-3,CASSLTGTGGPGELFF
-,TRBV14,CASSPRSGAMIGAFF
-,TRBV4-2,CASSQVPRNRGF
once,TRBV28,CASSQGDRVASTQYF
-,TRBV30,CAWARQGGGYTF
-,TRBV28,CASKIGASPAFYEQYF
-,TRBV11-3,CASSLATGIEAFF
-,TRBV7-9,CASSRPGLGNTEAFF
-,TRBV2,CASSDSGQGIAVEDTEAFF
-,TRBV3-1/TRBV3-2,CASSQDRSGRWGGTQYF
-,TRBV27,CASSALAGPTYEQYF